A selection of T cell receptor beta chains follows, all from one sample in a study of cytomegalovirus exposure and HLA in healthy donors. Measured with immunoSEQ multiplex PCR; TCRdb has only the in-frame clones, and not every one. The sample shows tens of thousands of clones, roughly 60% of them seen only once. The sequenced sample consisted of PBMCs. These receptors came from a male donor in good health and CMV-seropositive. CDR3s leave out the opening cysteine and the closing phenylalanine or tryptophan. The D gene is left open where the match is weak.

>13|TRBV12-5|TRBD1
ASGPQGAAVTEAF
>13|TRBV7-2|.
ASKSGVGAANVLT
>12|TRBV5-1|.
ASSLTGQNTEAF
>12|TRBV5-4|.
ASSPPGSSETQY
>11|TRBV30|.
AWFRGGFYGYT
>14|TRBV7-2|TRBD1
ASSSGTGGRGGEQY
>13|TRBV19|TRBD1
ASRDGTGSYYGYT
>10|TRBV5-1|.
ASSLAGDTQY
>17|TRBV1|.
TSSSTGTSDPRGANVLT
>11|TRBV10-3|.
AINPGKGNTIY
>12|TRBV6-5|.
ASSAGTKRTEAF
>13|TRBV9|TRBD2
ASSFSGGINNEQF
>13|TRBV11-2|TRBD1
ASSPWDRGAYEQY